This T cell receptor (beta chain) was obtained from a study of vaccination and CD4 T cells after COVID-19. Study-level background: Convalescent participants consisted of six males and four females, two being Hispanic. Overlapping spike peptides served as the stimulus for the cells. These peptides came from SARS-CoV-2 and from the common cold coronaviruses HCoV-NL63, HCoV-OC43 and HCoV-229E.

V shed 5 bases, J shed 2 bases, and the junction held 5 bases outside the gene matches. The CDR3 length is 14 residues. Germline V gene data show CDR1 as MDHEN and CDR2 as SYDVKM. Sequence data for DNA of cultured CD4+ T cells were generated by the Oncomine TCR Beta short-read assay. In TCRdb, the PCR reads were re-called with MiXCR into one record per CDR3 protein. The data show some 720 distinct CDR3 sequences, 9.5% to 14% seen once. About this clonotype itself: Its antigen is unknown.

Described treatment: roughly 11-day PBMC culture with coronavirus spike peptide pools or control peptides (ViraFEST assay). CD4+ T cells of the unexposed donor were collected before the COVID-19 pandemic (2011-2018). Culture proceeded for around ten days, and CD4+ T cells were then isolated by negative selection. Sequenced sample: CD4+ T cells from blood, cultured in vitro. The chain links TRBV28 to TRBJ2-7; TRBD1 agrees at 8 bases. The source is a human donor in good health. The CDR3 DNA follows: TGTGCCAGCAGTAAAGACAGGGGTACCTACGAGCAGTACTTC. Protein: CASSKDRGTYEQYF.